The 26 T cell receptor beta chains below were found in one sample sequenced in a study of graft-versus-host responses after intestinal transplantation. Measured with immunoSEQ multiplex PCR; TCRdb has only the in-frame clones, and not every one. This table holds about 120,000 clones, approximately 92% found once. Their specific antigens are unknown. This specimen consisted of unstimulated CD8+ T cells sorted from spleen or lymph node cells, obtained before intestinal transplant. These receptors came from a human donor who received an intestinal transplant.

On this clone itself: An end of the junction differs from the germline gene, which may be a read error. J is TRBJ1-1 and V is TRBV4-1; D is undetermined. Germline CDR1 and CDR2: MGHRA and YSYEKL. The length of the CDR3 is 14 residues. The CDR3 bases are TGCGCCAGCAGACAAGCGTCATTAGGAACTGAAGCTTTCTTT. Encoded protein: CASRQASLGTEAFF.

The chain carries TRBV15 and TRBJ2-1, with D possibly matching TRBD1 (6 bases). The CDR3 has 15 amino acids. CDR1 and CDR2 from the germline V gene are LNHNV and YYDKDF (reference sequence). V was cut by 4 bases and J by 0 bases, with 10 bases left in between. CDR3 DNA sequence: TGTGCCACCAGCACCACAGGGAGCTCCTACAATGAGCAGTTCTTC. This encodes CATSTTGSSYNEQFF.

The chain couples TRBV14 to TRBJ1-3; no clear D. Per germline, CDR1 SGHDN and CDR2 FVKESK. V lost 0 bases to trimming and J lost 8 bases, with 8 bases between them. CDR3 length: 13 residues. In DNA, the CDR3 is TGTGCCAGCAGCCAAGATTTGTCGGACACCATATATTTT. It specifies CASSQDLSDTIYF.

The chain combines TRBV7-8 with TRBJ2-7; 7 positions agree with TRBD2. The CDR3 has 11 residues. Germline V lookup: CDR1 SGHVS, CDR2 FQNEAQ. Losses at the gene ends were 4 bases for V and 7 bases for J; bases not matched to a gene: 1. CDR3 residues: CASSSGLEQYF. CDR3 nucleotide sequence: TGTGCCAGCAGCTCGGGACTAGAGCAGTACTTC.

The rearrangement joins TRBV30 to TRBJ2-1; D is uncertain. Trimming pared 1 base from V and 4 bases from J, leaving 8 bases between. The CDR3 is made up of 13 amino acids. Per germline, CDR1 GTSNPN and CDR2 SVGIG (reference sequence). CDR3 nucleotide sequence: TGTGCCTGGAGTGAGTCGACGTACAATGAGCAGTTCTTC. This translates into CAWSESTYNEQFF. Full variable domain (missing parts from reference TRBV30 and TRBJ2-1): SQTIHQWPATLVQPVGSPLSLECTVEGTSNPNLYWYRQAAGRGLQLLFYSVGIGQISSEVPQNLSASRPQDRQFILSSKKLLLSDSGFYLCAWSESTYNEQFFGPGTRLTVL.

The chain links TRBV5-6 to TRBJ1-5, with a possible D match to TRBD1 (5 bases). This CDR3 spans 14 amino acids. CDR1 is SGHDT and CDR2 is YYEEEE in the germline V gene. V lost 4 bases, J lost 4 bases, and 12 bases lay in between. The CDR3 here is CASSGGDYNQPQHF. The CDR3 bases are TGTGCCAGCAGCGGAGGGGACTATAATCAGCCCCAGCATTTT.

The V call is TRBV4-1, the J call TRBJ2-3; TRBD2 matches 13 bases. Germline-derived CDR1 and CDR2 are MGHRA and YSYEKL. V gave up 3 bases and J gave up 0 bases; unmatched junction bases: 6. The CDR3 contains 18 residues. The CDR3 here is CASSQDTSGRASTDTQYF. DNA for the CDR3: TGCGCCAGCAGCCAGGATACTAGCGGGAGGGCCAGCACAGATACGCAGTATTTT.

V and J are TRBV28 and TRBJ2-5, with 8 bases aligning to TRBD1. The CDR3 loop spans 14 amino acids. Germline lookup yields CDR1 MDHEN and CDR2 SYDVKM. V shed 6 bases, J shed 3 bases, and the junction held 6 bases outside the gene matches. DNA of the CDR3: TGTGCCAGCAGCCCAGGGGGCGTTGAAGAGACCCAGTACTTC. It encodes CASSPGGVEETQYF.

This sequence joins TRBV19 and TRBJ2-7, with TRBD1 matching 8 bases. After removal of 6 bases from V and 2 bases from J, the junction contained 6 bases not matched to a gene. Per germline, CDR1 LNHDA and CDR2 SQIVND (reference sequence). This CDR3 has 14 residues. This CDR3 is CASSPTGVAYEQYF. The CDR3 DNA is TGTGCCAGTAGCCCGACAGGGGTGGCCTACGAGCAGTACTTC. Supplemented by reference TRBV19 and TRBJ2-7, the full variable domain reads DGGITQSPKYLFRKEGQNVTLSCEQNLNHDAMYWYRQDPGQGLRLIYYSQIVNDFQKGDIAEGYSVSREKKESFPLTVTSAQKNPTAFYLCASSPTGVAYEQYFGPGTRLTVT.

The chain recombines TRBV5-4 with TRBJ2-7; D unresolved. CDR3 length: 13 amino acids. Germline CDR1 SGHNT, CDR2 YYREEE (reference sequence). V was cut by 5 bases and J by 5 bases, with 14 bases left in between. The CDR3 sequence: CASSLDALNEQYF. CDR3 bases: TGTGCCAGCAGTCTCGATGCGCTCAACGAGCAGTACTTC. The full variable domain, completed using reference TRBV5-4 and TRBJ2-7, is ETGVTQSPTHLIKTRGQQVTLRCSSQSGHNTVSWYQQALGQGPQFIFQYYREEENGRGNFPPRFSGLQFPNYSSELNVNALELDDSALYLCASSLDALNEQYFGPGTRLTVT.

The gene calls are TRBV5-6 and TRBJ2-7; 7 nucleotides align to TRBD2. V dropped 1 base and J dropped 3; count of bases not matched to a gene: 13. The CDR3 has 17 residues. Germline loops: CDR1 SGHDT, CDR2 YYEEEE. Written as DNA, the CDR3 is TGTGCCAGCAGCTTGTTCGCGGGAGCCACTAGAATCTACGAGCAGTACTTC. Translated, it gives CASSLFAGATRIYEQYF.

The CDR3 loop is CAISETGVYGYTF. The CDR3 DNA sequence: TGTGCCATCAGTGAGACAGGGGTATATGGCTACACCTTC. V is TRBV10-3 and J is TRBJ1-2, with 7 bases lining up with TRBD1. Germline CDR1 is ENHRY and CDR2 is SYGVKD. Unmatched junction bases numbered 2, after V lost 2 bases and J lost 5 bases. The CDR3 runs 13 residues.

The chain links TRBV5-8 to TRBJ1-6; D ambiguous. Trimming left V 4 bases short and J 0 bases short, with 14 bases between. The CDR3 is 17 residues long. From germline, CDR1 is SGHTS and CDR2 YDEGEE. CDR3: CASSMGDEGSYNSPLHF. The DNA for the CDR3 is TGTGCCAGCAGCATGGGAGATGAAGGCTCCTATAATTCACCCCTCCACTTT.

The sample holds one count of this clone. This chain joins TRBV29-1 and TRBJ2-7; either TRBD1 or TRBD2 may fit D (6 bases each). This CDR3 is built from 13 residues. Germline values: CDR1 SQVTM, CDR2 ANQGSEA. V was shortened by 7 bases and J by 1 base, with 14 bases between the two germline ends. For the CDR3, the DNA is TGCAGCGCTTGGGGGGACAAATCCTACGAGCAGTACTTC. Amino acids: CSAWGDKSYEQYF.

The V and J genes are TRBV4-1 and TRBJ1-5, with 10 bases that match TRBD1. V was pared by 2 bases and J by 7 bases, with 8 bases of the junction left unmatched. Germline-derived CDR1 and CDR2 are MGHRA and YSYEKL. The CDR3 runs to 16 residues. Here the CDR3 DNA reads TGCGCCAGCAGCCAACTAGTGACAGGGGGCTGGCAGCCCCAGCATTTT. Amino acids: CASSQLVTGGWQPQHF.

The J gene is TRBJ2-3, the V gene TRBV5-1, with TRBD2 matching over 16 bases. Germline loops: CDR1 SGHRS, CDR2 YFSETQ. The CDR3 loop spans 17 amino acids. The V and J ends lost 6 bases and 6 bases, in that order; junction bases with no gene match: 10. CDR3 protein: CASNPGTSGRDLDTQYF. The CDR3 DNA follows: TGCGCCAGCAACCCCGGGACTAGCGGGAGGGATCTGGATACGCAGTATTTT.

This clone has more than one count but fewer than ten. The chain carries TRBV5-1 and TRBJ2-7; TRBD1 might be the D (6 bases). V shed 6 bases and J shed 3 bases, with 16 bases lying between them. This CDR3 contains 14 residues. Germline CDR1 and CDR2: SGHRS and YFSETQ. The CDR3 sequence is CASTNEEDSYEQYF. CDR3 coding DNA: TGCGCCAGCACAAACGAGGAGGACAGCTACGAGCAGTACTTC.

The CDR3 DNA reads TGTGCCAGCAGCTTGACGGGGAATGAGCAGTTCTTC. Translating gives CASSLTGNEQFF. This chain uses TRBV7-9 with TRBJ2-1; maybe TRBD2 (5 bases). The CDR3 has 12 amino acids. Trimming stripped 3 bases from V and 7 bases from J, with 7 bases between. CDR1 and CDR2 (germline): SEHNR, FQNEAQ (reference sequence).

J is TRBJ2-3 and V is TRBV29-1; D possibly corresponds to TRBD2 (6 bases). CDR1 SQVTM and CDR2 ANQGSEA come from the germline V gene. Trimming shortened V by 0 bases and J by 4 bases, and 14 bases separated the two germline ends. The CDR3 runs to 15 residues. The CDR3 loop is CSVEDRTGRSDTQYF. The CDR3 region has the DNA TGCAGCGTTGAAGATCGTACCGGGAGATCAGATACGCAGTATTTT.

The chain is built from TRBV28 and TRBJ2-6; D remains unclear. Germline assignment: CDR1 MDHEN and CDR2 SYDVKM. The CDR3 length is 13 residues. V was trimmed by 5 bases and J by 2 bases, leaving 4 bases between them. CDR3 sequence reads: CASSQTGANVLTF. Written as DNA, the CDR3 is TGTGCCAGCAGTCAAACTGGGGCCAACGTCCTGACTTTC.

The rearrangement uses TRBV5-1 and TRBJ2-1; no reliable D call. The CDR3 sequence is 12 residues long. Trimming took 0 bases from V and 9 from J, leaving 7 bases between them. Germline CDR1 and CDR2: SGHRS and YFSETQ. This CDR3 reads CASSLGPGEQFF. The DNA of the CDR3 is TGCGCCAGCAGCTTGGGCCCGGGTGAGCAGTTCTTC.

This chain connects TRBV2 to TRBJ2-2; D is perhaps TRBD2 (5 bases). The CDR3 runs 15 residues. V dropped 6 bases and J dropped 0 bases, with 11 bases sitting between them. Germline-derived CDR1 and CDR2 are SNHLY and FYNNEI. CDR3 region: CASRGLPANTGELFF. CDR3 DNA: TGTGCCAGCAGAGGACTTCCCGCGAACACCGGGGAGCTGTTTTTT.

In DNA form, the CDR3 reads TGTGCCAGCAGCGTAGGACAGGGTTCCTACAATGAGCAGTTCTTC. This sequence encodes CASSVGQGSYNEQFF. The rearrangement links TRBV9 to TRBJ2-1; 7 bases agree with TRBD1. This CDR3 has 15 amino acids. Germline V gene sequence: CDR1 SGDLS, CDR2 YYNGEE. Trimming took 0 bases from V and 1 from J; bases not matched to a gene: 1.

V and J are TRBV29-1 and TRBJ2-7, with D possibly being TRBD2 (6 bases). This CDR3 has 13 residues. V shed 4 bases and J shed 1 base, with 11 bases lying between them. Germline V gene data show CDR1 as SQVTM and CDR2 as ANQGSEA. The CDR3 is CSVAGGKSYEQYF. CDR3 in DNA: TGCAGCGTTGCTGGCGGGAAATCCTACGAGCAGTACTTC.

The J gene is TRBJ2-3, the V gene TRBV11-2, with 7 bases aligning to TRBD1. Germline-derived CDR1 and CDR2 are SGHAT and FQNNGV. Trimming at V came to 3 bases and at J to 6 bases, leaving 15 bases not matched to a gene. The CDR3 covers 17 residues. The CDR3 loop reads CASSFAPIRDSLDTQYF. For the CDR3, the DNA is TGTGCCAGCAGCTTTGCACCAATCCGGGACAGTTTGGATACGCAGTATTTT.

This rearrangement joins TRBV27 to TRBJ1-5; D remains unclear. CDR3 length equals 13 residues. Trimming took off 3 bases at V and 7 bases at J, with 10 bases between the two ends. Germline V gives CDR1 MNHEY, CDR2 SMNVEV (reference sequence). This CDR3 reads CASSFSLAQPQHF. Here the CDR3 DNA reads TGTGCCAGCAGTTTCTCTTTAGCCCAGCCCCAGCATTTT.